These 8 T cell receptor beta chains originate from one sample sequenced in a study of cytomegalovirus exposure and HLA in healthy donors. Primers included in the PCR were 60 Vbeta and 13 Jbeta primers. Measured with immunoSEQ multiplex PCR; TCRdb has only the in-frame clones, and not every one. The table lists about 180,000 clones, over 60% of them singletons, with under 2% in the top ten. Sequencing was performed on PBMCs. The receptors derive from a young man in good health and CMV-seronegative.

This sequence joins TRBV6-4 and TRBJ2-1; D call uncertain. The CDR3 runs to 16 residues. The germline V and J ends were trimmed by 0 bases and 4 bases, with 13 bases remaining between them. CDR1 MRHNA and CDR2 SNTAGT come from the germline V gene. CDR3 in amino acids: CASSDSMSNLYNEQFF. CDR3 nucleotide sequence: TGTGCCAGCAGTGACTCAATGTCCAACCTATACAATGAGCAGTTCTTC.

The J gene is TRBJ2-1, the V gene TRBV5-1; D may be TRBD1 (6 bases). V lost 3 bases to trimming and J lost 7 bases, with 17 bases between them. Germline V gene lookup returns CDR1 SGHRS and CDR2 YFSETQ. CDR3 length equals 15 residues. Here the CDR3 reads CASSSTTFRGNEQFF. For the CDR3, the DNA is TGCGCCAGCAGCTCAACAACTTTCAGGGGAAATGAGCAGTTCTTC.

The chain recombines TRBV6-1 with TRBJ2-3, with D possibly matching TRBD1 (5 bases). Trimming took off 8 bases at V and 4 bases at J, with 16 bases between the two ends. Germline V CDR1 and CDR2: MNHNS, SASEGT. This CDR3 region has 14 residues. The CDR3 coding sequence is TGTGCCAGCGATAGGGGCCCAACGGCAGATACGCAGTATTTT. Translation: CASDRGPTADTQYF.

J is TRBJ1-2 and V is TRBV9; D is undetermined. Germline V gene lookup returns CDR1 SGDLS and CDR2 YYNGEE. The CDR3 is 15 amino acids. V lost 0 bases and J 4 bases, leaving 13 bases between the germline ends. CDR3 coding DNA: TGTGCCAGCAGCGTAGGGGCAGGCACTGTCTATGGCTACACCTTC. Translated: CASSVGAGTVYGYTF. Filled out from reference TRBV9 and TRBJ1-2, the complete variable domain reads DSGVTQTPKHLITATGQRVTLRCSPRSGDLSVYWYQQSLDQGLQFLIQYYNGEERAKGNILERFSAQQFPDLHSELNLSSLELGDSALYFCASSVGAGTVYGYTFGSGTRLTVV.

The rearrangement joins TRBV2 to TRBJ2-5; the match to TRBD2 covers 10 bases. The CDR3 runs 17 residues. V shed 4 bases, J shed 3 bases, and the junction held 11 bases outside the gene matches. Germline V gene data show CDR1 as SNHLY and CDR2 as FYNNEI. CDR3 in amino acids: CASSGPKSGGAEETQYF. CDR3 sequence (DNA): TGTGCCAGCAGTGGGCCTAAAAGCGGGGGGGCCGAAGAGACCCAGTACTTC.

CDR3 residues: CASSSEITGTEAFF. DNA for the CDR3: TGTGCCAGCAGCTCTGAAATTACTGGCACTGAAGCTTTCTTT. J is TRBJ1-1 and V is TRBV7-9, with no clear D. The V end lost 4 bases, the J end lost 4 bases, and 13 bases lay between the germline ends. CDR3 length equals 14 residues. CDR1 and CDR2 (germline): SEHNR, FQNEAQ (reference sequence).

V is TRBV2 and J is TRBJ2-3; 7 nucleotides agree with TRBD2. Germline loops: CDR1 SNHLY, CDR2 FYNNEI. There are 14 residues in the CDR3. V shed 8 bases, J shed 5 bases, and the junction held 10 bases outside the gene matches. The CDR3 DNA reads as TGTGCCAGCGTTCAGGAGCGGGGAGTAGATACGCAGTATTTT. Translated, it gives CASVQERGVDTQYF.

With respect to this clone: A junction boundary mismatches the germline segment, possibly from a read error. The gene calls are TRBV9 and TRBJ2-2, with 7 bases lining up with TRBD2. The CDR3 extends over 17 amino acids. Germline V lookup: CDR1 SGDLS, CDR2 YYNGEE. The CDR3 sequence is CASSLYGGGGNAGELFF. CDR3 coding DNA: TGTGCCAGCAGCCTCTATGGCGGGGGAGGGAACGCCGGGGAGCTGTTTTTT.